Below are 30 T cell receptor beta chains sequenced from a single sample in a study of T-cell memory formation after mild COVID-19. TCRdb re-analysed the 5' RACE reads in MiXCR, keeping a single row per CDR3 protein. Of around 100,000 distinct CDR3 sequences in the sample, 20% to 25% were seen once. The source material was PBMCs or a T cell subset sorted from them (not recorded which). The receptors shown here come from a man aged 18 to 29 who had mild COVID-19 (a few samples of this study predate the infection). Cell type and time point are not known.

As concerns this clonotype: One junction end disagrees with the germline gene, perhaps due to a read error. This chain links TRBV7-7 with TRBJ2-1; no clear D. The germline gives CDR1 SSHAT, CDR2 FNYEAQ (reference sequence). The length of the CDR3 is 15 residues. CDR3 bases: TGTGCTAGCAGCTACAGTTCCAGCTCCTACAATGAGCAGTTCTTC. Its protein product is CASSYSSSSYNEQFF.

V and J are TRBV7-9 and TRBJ2-5; 8 bases match TRBD1. Germline loops: CDR1 SEHNR, CDR2 FQNEAQ (reference sequence). V shed 5 bases, J shed 4 bases, and the junction held 6 bases outside the gene matches. This CDR3 comprises 14 residues. The CDR3 sequence: CASSPRTGLETQYF. The CDR3 DNA follows: TGTGCCAGCAGCCCCCGGACAGGGCTAGAGACCCAGTACTTC.

The gene calls are TRBV7-7 and TRBJ2-7; tentative D call: TRBD1 (5 bases). From germline, CDR1 is SSHAT and CDR2 FNYEAQ (reference sequence). CDR3 length equals 13 residues. The ends were cut back, 5 bases at V and 5 bases at J, with 13 bases in the middle. The CDR3 coding sequence is TGTGCCAGCAGCCAGGACGAGACAGACGAGCAGTACTTC. Its translation: CASSQDETDEQYF.

The DNA of the CDR3 is TGTGCCAGCAGCTCCCCGGGTGATGAGCAGTTCTTC. This translates into CASSSPGDEQFF. The rearrangement joins TRBV7-3 to TRBJ2-1; no clear D gene. Per the germline V gene, CDR1 is SGHTA and CDR2 is FQGTGA. The CDR3 sequence is 12 residues long. V was clipped by 4 bases and J by 8 bases, with 9 bases between them.

This clonotype turned up a few times. CDR3 residues: CATSGTGYTGELFF. The CDR3 DNA follows: TGTGCCACCAGTGGGACAGGGTACACCGGGGAGCTGTTTTTT. The chain combines TRBV24-1 with TRBJ2-2; 8 bases are a match to TRBD1. Unmatched junction bases numbered 1, after V lost 5 bases and J lost 3 bases. Germline assignment: CDR1 KGHDR and CDR2 SFDVKD. CDR3 size: 14 residues.

This clonotype was counted between two and nine times. The V call is TRBV29-1, the J call TRBJ1-2, with 8 bases matching TRBD1. The CDR3 sequence is 12 residues long. CDR1 SQVTM and CDR2 ANQGSEA come from the germline V gene. Trimming at V came to 7 bases and at J to 3 bases, leaving 4 bases not matched to a gene. CDR3 region: CSAETGDYGYTF. In DNA form, the CDR3 reads TGCAGCGCCGAGACAGGGGACTATGGCTACACCTTC.

V gene TRBV7-8 combines with J gene TRBJ1-5; D gene uncertain. The CDR3 is made up of 16 amino acids. V was clipped by 1 base and J by 6 bases, with 16 bases between them. Per the germline V gene, CDR1 is SGHVS and CDR2 is FQNEAQ. The CDR3 here is CASSLVWPSRSQPQHF. The CDR3, as DNA: TGTGCCAGCAGCTTAGTATGGCCTTCTAGAAGTCAGCCCCAGCATTTT.

The chain employs TRBV4-2 and TRBJ2-1, with 9 bases identical to TRBD2. The CDR3 runs 16 residues. Germline CDR1 is LGHNA and CDR2 is YNFKEQ. After removal of 0 bases from V and 3 bases from J, the junction contained 3 bases not matched to a gene. The CDR3 loop reads CASSQESGGFYNEQFF. The CDR3 DNA is TGTGCCAGCAGCCAAGAGAGCGGGGGGTTCTACAATGAGCAGTTCTTC.

The chain joins TRBV4-1 to TRBJ2-1, with D perhaps TRBD1 (5 bases). Germline V CDR1 and CDR2: MGHRA, YSYEKL. The V end was cut by 1 base, the J end by 8 bases, with 12 bases between. This CDR3 has 14 amino acids. The DNA of the CDR3 is TGCGCCAGCAGCCAAGTGGGGCTCGTCCATGAGCAGTTCTTC. Its protein is CASSQVGLVHEQFF.

The V gene is TRBV10-3, the J gene TRBJ2-3; 10 bases align to TRBD2. This CDR3 is built from 18 residues. Per germline, CDR1 ENHRY and CDR2 SYGVKD. J was trimmed by 2 bases and V by 3 bases; bases with no gene match: 11. CDR3 nucleotides: TGTGCCATCAGTGATCCCGACCTAAGCGGGGGGGTCACAGATACGCAGTATTTT. Translated, it gives CAISDPDLSGGVTDTQYF.

The genes are TRBV20-1 and TRBJ1-1; TRBD1 agrees at 7 bases. CDR1 DFQATT and CDR2 SNEGSKA come from the germline V gene (reference sequence). This CDR3 comprises 14 residues. After removal of 3 bases from V and 10 bases from J, the junction contained 14 bases not matched to a gene. CDR3 DNA sequence: TGCAGTGCTAGGTTAGCAGGGGGAGAGTTCGGAGCTTTCTTT. Translating gives CSARLAGGEFGAFF.

This chain uses TRBV19 with TRBJ1-4; D may be TRBD1 (5 bases). Trimming cost V 3 bases and J 7 bases, with 9 bases left between them. The CDR3 sequence is 13 residues long. Germline V gene lookup returns CDR1 LNHDA and CDR2 SQIVND (reference sequence). The CDR3 DNA reads as TGTGCCAGTAGTATCCGAGGGACTGAAAAACTGTTTTTT. Translated, it gives CASSIRGTEKLFF.

This clonotype has more than one count but fewer than ten. V gene TRBV11-2 combines with J gene TRBJ2-3; no definite D call. V lost 3 bases, J lost 4 bases, and 8 bases lay in between. The CDR3 covers 13 residues. Per germline, CDR1 SGHAT and CDR2 FQNNGV. CDR3 bases: TGTGCCAGCAGCTTGTGGGGTGCAGATACGCAGTATTTT. It yields the protein CASSLWGADTQYF.

V gene TRBV5-4 combines with J gene TRBJ1-1, with D unresolved. Trimming stripped 6 bases from V and 2 bases from J, with 14 bases between. Germline lookup yields CDR1 SGHNT and CDR2 YYREEE (reference sequence). There are 14 residues in the CDR3. CDR3 nucleotide sequence: TGTGCCAGCACTCCCCCGGGCGTTAACACTGAAGCTTTCTTT. Translating gives CASTPPGVNTEAFF.

The table lists this clonotype with a few counts. CDR3 nucleotides: TGCAGTGCTAAACCTCCGGGACGGTCCTACAATGAGCAGTTCTTC. Its translation is CSAKPPGRSYNEQFF. The chain joins TRBV20-1 to TRBJ2-1; D tentatively fits TRBD1 or TRBD2 (5 bases each). The germline V gene encodes CDR1 DFQATT and CDR2 SNEGSKA (reference sequence). Trimming removed 4 bases from V and 1 base from J, with 14 bases in between. The CDR3 runs 15 residues.

The rearrangement links TRBV6-5 to TRBJ1-1; D call uncertain. Deletions cut 2 bases from V and 4 bases from J, with 14 bases between. CDR1 and CDR2 (germline): MNHEY, SVGAGI. The CDR3 is made up of 15 amino acids. CDR3 amino acids: CASSYAALAVTEAFF. The CDR3 DNA reads TGTGCCAGCAGTTACGCAGCCCTGGCGGTCACTGAAGCTTTCTTT.

This clonotype was seen more than once but under ten times. V gene TRBV4-1 combines with J gene TRBJ2-2, with a tentative D call TRBD1 (5 bases). The CDR3 covers 15 residues. V was trimmed by 0 bases and J by 1 base, leaving 6 bases between them. Per the germline V gene, CDR1 is MGHRA and CDR2 is YSYEKL. Here the CDR3 reads CASSQDGQNTGELFF. CDR3 DNA sequence: TGCGCCAGCAGCCAAGATGGACAGAACACCGGGGAGCTGTTTTTT.

V and J are TRBV14 and TRBJ2-7; weak D call: TRBD2 (5 bases). The CDR3 sequence is 14 residues long. Trimming took 2 bases from V and 4 from J, leaving 12 bases between them. The germline gives CDR1 SGHDN, CDR2 FVKESK. CDR3 sequence (DNA): TGTGCCAGCAGCCAAACAAGGAGGTCTTACGAGCAGTACGTC. Protein: CASSQTRRSYEQYV.

The gene calls are TRBV7-2 and TRBJ1-2; D is perhaps TRBD1 (5 bases). The CDR3 is made up of 15 amino acids. The V gene's germline CDR1 is SGHTA and CDR2 FQGNSA. V lost 2 bases and J 2 bases, leaving 12 bases between the germline ends. Here the CDR3 reads CASSLTPGLNYGYTF. In nucleotides, the CDR3 is TGTGCCAGCAGCTTAACGCCGGGGCTGAACTATGGCTACACCTTC.

The chain employs TRBV3-1 and TRBJ2-7, with 10 bases identical to TRBD1. Germline V gives CDR1 LGHDT, CDR2 YNNKEL (reference sequence). The CDR3 contains 14 residues. Trimming removed 3 bases from V and 3 bases from J; junction bases left unmatched: 2. The CDR3: CASSQGQGFYEQYF. The DNA of the CDR3 is TGTGCCAGCAGCCAGGGACAGGGGTTCTACGAGCAGTACTTC.

The sample holds a few counts of this clonotype. The chain combines TRBV13 with TRBJ2-1; 7 bases align to TRBD1. The CDR3 consists of 15 residues. CDR1 is PRHDT, CDR2 FYEKMQ, per germline (reference sequence). With V trimmed by 4 bases and J by 0 bases, 3 bases remained unmatched. CDR3: CASSSTGSSYNEQFF. The CDR3 DNA reads as TGTGCCAGCAGCTCGACAGGGAGCTCCTACAATGAGCAGTTCTTC.

This chain uses TRBV20-1 with TRBJ2-4; D is perhaps TRBD2 (6 bases). CDR1 and CDR2 (germline): DFQATT, SNEGSKA (reference sequence). V gave up 1 base and J gave up 6 bases, with 10 bases separating them. The CDR3 consists of 13 residues. CDR3 protein: CSARAPGVNIQYF. CDR3 coding DNA: TGCAGTGCTAGAGCCCCGGGGGTAAACATTCAGTACTTC.

This clonotype has a handful of counts. The chain is built from TRBV7-8 and TRBJ1-2; possible D gene TRBD1, 5 bases. Germline CDR1 SGHVS, CDR2 FQNEAQ. This CDR3 contains 15 residues. Trimming shortened V by 1 base and J by 6 bases, and 15 bases separated the two germline ends. CDR3 DNA sequence: TGTGCCAGCAGCTTAGAGGGACTCCTCGAGGATGGCTACACCTTC. As protein: CASSLEGLLEDGYTF.

The chain carries TRBV15 and TRBJ2-1; D ambiguous. Between the trimmed V and J ends, which lost 1 base and 4 bases, there was a span of 5 bases. The CDR3 consists of 13 residues. The V gene's germline CDR1 is LNHNV and CDR2 YYDKDF (reference sequence). This chain's CDR3 is CATSRVPYNEQFF. CDR3 DNA: TGTGCCACCAGCAGAGTTCCATACAATGAGCAGTTCTTC.

Only a few counts were recorded for this clonotype. V usage is TRBV2 and J usage is TRBJ2-1; 8 nucleotides agree with TRBD2. The CDR3 loop spans 14 amino acids. Looked up from germline, CDR1 is SNHLY and CDR2 is FYNNEI. V was pared by 7 bases and J by 7 bases, with 9 bases of the junction left unmatched. In DNA form, the CDR3 reads TGTGCCAGCAAGAAGACGGGGGGGCGGAATGAGCAGTTCTTC. Amino acid sequence: CASKKTGGRNEQFF.

The chain is built from TRBV5-6 and TRBJ1-2; TRBD1 matches 7 bases. V lost 5 bases to trimming and J lost 2 bases; unmatched junction nucleotides: 12. Germline CDR1 reads SGHDT; CDR2 reads YYEEEE. The CDR3 totals 16 residues. The CDR3, as DNA: TGTGCCAGCAGACCGGGTCAGGGACAGATAAACTATGGCTACACCTTC. This gives the protein CASRPGQGQINYGYTF.

This clonotype has a count of ten or more. The chain recombines TRBV7-2 with TRBJ2-1; weak D call: TRBD2 (6 bases). The germline V and J ends were trimmed by 2 bases and 15 bases, with 17 bases remaining between them. The CDR3 sequence is 13 residues long. Germline V gene data show CDR1 as SGHTA and CDR2 as FQGNSA. The CDR3 here is CASSLFRLRGAFF. The CDR3 nucleotides read TGTGCCAGCAGCTTATTCCGCCTGCGGGGCGCGTTCTTC.

The chain employs TRBV7-2 and TRBJ2-3, with TRBD1 matching 9 bases. This CDR3 is 14 amino acids long. Germline CDR1 reads SGHTA; CDR2 reads FQGNSA. V trimming: 5 bases; J trimming: 4 bases; junction bases outside the gene matches: 4. CDR3: CASSTGQGPDTQYF. The CDR3 DNA is TGTGCCAGCAGCACCGGACAGGGGCCAGATACGCAGTATTTT.

The chain employs TRBV29-1 and TRBJ2-7; possibly TRBD1 for D (5 bases). The CDR3 runs to 13 residues. Germline loops: CDR1 SQVTM, CDR2 ANQGSEA. With 4 bases removed from V and 3 bases from J, the gap between germline ends came to 13 bases. The CDR3 nucleotides are TGCAGCGTTGGTGTACAGGACGACTACGAGCAGTACTTC. It is translated as CSVGVQDDYEQYF.

V and J are TRBV5-1 and TRBJ1-1; D not resolved. CDR3 size: 14 residues. V was shortened by 3 bases and J by 1 base, with 10 bases between the two germline ends. Germline values: CDR1 SGHRS, CDR2 YFSETQ. The CDR3 DNA reads as TGCGCCAGCAGCTGGCCCACGGGGAACACTGAAGCTTTCTTT. Encoded protein: CASSWPTGNTEAFF. The whole variable domain, remainder taken from reference TRBV5-1 and TRBJ1-1, is KAGVTQTPRYLIKTRGQQVTLSCSPISGHRSVSWYQQTPGQGLQFLFEYFSETQRNKGNFPGRFSGRQFSNSRSEMNVSTLELGDSALYLCASSWPTGNTEAFFGQGTRLTVV.